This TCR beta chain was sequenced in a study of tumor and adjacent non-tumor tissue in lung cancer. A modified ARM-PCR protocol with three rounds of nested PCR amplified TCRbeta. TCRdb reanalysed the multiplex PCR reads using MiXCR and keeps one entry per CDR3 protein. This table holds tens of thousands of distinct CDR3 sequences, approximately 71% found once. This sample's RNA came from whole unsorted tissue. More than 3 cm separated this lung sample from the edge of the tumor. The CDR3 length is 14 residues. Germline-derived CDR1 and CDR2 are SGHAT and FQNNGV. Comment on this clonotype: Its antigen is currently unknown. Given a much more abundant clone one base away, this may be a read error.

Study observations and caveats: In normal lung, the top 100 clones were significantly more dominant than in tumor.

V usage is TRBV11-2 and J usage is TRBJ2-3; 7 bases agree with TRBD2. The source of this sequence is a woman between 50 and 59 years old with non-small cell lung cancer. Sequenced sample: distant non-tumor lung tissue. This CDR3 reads CACSLAGETDTQYF. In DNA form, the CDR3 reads TGTGCCTGCAGCTTAGCGGGTGAAACAGATACGCAGTATTTT.